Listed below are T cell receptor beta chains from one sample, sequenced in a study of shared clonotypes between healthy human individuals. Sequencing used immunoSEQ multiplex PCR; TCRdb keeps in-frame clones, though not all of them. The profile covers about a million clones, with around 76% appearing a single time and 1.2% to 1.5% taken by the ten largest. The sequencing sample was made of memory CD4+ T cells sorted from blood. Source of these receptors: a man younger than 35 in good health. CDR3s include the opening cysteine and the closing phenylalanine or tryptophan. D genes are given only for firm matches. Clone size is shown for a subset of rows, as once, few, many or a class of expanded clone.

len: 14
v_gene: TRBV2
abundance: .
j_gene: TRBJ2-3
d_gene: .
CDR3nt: TGTGCCAGCAGTGACCCCGGGATTTGGGGTACGCAGTATTTT
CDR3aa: CASSDPGIWGTQYF

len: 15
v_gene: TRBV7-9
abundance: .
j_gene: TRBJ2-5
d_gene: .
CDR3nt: TGTGCCAGCAGCTGGCGGTTGGCTAATGCCGAGACCCAGTACTTC
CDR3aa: CASSWRLANAETQYF

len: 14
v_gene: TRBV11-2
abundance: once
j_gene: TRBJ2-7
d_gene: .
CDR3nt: TGTGCCAGCAGCTGGCGGGGACCTCGAGACGAGCAGTACTTC
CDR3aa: CASSWRGPRDEQYF

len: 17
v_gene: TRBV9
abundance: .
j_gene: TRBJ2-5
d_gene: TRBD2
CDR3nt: TGTGCCAGCAGCGTGGGGGCGGGACTAGGGTACCAAGAGACCCAGTACTTC
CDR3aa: CASSVGAGLGYQETQYF

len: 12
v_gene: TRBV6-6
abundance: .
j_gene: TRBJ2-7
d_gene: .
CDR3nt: TGTGCCAGCAGTTACGGGCCGACAGAGGGGCACTTC
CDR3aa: CASSYGPTEGHF

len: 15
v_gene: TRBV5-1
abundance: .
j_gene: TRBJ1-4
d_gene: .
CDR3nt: TGCGCCAGCAGCTCGGGGGATCATTCTAATGAAAAACTGTTTTTT
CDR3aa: CASSSGDHSNEKLFF

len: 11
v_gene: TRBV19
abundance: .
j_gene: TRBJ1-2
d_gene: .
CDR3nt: TGTGCCAGTAGTGGAGGGTACGGCTACACCTTC
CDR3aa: CASSGGYGYTF

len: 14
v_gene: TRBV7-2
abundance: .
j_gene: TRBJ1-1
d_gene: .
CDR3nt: TGTGCCAGCAGCTTTCGCCGCCCGGTAACTGAAGCTTTCTTT
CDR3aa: CASSFRRPVTEAFF

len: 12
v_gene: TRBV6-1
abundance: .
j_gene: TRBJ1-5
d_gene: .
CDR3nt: TGTGCCAGCAGTGAAAAGAGGGAGCCCCAGCATTTT
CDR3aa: CASSEKREPQHF

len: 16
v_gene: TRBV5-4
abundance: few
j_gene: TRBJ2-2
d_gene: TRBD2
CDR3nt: TGTGCCAGCAGCTTGCTAGCGGGATTAGTGGCCGGGGAGCTGTTTTTT
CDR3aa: CASSLLAGLVAGELFF

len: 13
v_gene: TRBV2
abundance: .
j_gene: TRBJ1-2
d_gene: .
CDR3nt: TGTGCCGGCAACAGGGTTTCTTATTATGGCTACACCTTC
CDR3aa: CAGNRVSYYGYTF

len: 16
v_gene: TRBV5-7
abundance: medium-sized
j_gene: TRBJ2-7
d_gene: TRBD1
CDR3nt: TGTGCCAGCAACAACCTCCCGGGACAGTACAACTACGAGCAGTACTTC
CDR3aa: CASNNLPGQYNYEQYF

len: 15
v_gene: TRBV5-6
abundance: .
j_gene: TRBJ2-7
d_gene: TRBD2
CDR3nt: TGTGCCAGCAGCACCGGGACTAGCGGGAGCTACGAGCAGTACTTC
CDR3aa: CASSTGTSGSYEQYF

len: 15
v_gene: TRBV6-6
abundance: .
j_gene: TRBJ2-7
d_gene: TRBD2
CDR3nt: TGTGCCAGCAGTTACCCCCCTAGCGGGGTAGCCGAGCAGTACTTC
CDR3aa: CASSYPPSGVAEQYF

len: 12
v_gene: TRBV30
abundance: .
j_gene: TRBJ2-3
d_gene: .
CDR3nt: TGTGCCTGGAGTCGGGACTCGGATACGCAGTATTTT
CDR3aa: CAWSRDSDTQYF

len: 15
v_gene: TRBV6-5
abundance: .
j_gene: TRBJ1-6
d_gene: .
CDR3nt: TGTGCCAGCAGCATAGAGGCAGGGGATAATTCACCCCTCCACTTT
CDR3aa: CASSIEAGDNSPLHF

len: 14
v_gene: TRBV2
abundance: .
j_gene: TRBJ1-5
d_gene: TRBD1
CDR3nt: TGTGCCAGCAGGTGGGGACAGGAGAATCAGCCCCAGCATTTT
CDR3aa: CASRWGQENQPQHF

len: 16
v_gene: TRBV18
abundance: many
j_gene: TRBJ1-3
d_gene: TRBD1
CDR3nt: TGTGCCAGCTCAAATACCGGGACAGGGGACGGAAACACCATATATTTT
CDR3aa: CASSNTGTGDGNTIYF

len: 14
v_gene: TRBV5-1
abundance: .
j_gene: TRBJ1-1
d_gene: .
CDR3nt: TGCGCCAGCAGCTTGGGTGGATCGGCTACCGAAGCTTTCTTT
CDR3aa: CASSLGGSATEAFF

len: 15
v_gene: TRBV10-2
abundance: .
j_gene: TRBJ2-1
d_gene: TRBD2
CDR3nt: TGCGCCAGCAGTTATAGCGGGGGGGCAAGAAATGAGCAGTTCTTC
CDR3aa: CASSYSGGARNEQFF

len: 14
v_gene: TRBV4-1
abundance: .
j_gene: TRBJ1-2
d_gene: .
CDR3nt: TGCGCCAGCAGCCAATTACCCGGGGGCTATGGCTACACCTTC
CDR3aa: CASSQLPGGYGYTF

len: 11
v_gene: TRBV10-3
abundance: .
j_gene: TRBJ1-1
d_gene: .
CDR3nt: TGTGCCATCAGTTCCGGTACTGAAGCTTTCTTT
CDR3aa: CAISSGTEAFF

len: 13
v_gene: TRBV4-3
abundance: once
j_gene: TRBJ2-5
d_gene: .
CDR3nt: TGCGCCAGCAGCCCTCTTCTTCAAGAGACCCAGTACTTC
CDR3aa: CASSPLLQETQYF

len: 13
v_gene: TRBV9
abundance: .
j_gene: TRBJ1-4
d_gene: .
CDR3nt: TGTGCCAGCAGCGTAGATCTTAATGAAAAACTGTTTTTT
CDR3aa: CASSVDLNEKLFF

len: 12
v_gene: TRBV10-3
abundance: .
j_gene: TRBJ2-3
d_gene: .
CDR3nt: TGTGCCATCAGCAGGGCTGACGATACGCAGTATTTT
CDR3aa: CAISRADDTQYF

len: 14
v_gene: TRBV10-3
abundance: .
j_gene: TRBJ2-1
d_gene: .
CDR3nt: TGTGCCATCAGTGACGGGGGCAACAACAATGAGCAGTTCTTC
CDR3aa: CAISDGGNNNEQFF

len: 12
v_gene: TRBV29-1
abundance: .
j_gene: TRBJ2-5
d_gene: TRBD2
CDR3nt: TGCAGCGCATCTAGCGGCCAAGAGACCCAGTACTTC
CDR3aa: CSASSGQETQYF

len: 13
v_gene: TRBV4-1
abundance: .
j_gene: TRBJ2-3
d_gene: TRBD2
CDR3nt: TGCGCCAGCGGGCGGGGGGAAATGGATACGCAGTATTTT
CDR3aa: CASGRGEMDTQYF

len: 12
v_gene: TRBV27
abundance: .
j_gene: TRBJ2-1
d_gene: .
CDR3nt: TGTGCCAGCAAGCGACTAGACAATGAGCAGTTCTTC
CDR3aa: CASKRLDNEQFF

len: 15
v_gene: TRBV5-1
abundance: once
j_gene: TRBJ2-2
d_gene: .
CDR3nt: TGCGCCAGCAGCCGTCAGGGATTGAACACCGGGGAGCTGTTTTTT
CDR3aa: CASSRQGLNTGELFF

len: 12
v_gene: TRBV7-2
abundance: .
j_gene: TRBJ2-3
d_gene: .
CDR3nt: TGTGCCAGCAGCCCTACCGGGAATACGCAGTATTTT
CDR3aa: CASSPTGNTQYF

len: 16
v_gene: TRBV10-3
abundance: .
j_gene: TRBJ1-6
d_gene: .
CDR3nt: TGTGCCATCAGCCTGACGGGAAGCTCCTATAATTCACCCCTCCACTTT
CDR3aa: CAISLTGSSYNSPLHF

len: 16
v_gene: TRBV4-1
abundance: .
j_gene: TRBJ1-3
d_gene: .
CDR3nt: TGCGCCAGCAGCCACCCTCAGGGAAGCTCTGGAAACACCATATATTTT
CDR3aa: CASSHPQGSSGNTIYF

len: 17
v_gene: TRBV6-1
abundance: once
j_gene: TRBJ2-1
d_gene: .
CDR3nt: TGTGCCAGCAGTGAAAGGGGGTGGGGAGCTCCCTACAATGAGCAGTTCTTC
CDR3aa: CASSERGWGAPYNEQFF

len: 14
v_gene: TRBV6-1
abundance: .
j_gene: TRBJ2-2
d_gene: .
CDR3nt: TGTGCCAGCAGTGAAGCGCGTTTTACCGGGGAGCTGTTTTTT
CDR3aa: CASSEARFTGELFF

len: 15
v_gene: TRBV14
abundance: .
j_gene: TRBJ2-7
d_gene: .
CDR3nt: TGTGCCAGCAGCCAAGGACAGCTTGACTCCTACGAGCAGTACTTC
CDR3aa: CASSQGQLDSYEQYF

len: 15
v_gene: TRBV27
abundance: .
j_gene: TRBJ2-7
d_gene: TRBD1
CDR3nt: TGTGCCAGCAGTTACCGGGACAGGGGGTTCTACGAGCAGTACTTC
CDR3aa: CASSYRDRGFYEQYF

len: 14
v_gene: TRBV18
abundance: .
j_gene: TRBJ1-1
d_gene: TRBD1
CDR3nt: TGTGCCAGCTCACCACTCCAGGGGGCGAGTGAAGCTTTCTTT
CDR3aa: CASSPLQGASEAFF

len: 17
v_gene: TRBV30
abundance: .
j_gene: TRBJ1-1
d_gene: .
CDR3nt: TGTGCCTGGAGGGGCTTTATTAGCCCAACGGTGGACACTGAAGCTTTCTTT
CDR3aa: CAWRGFISPTVDTEAFF

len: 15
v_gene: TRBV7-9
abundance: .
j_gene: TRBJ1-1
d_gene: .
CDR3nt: TGTGCCAGCAGCTTAGGGGCCGGGACATACTATGAAGCTTTCTTT
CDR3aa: CASSLGAGTYYEAFF

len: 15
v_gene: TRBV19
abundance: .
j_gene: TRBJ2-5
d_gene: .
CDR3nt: TGTGCCAGTAGTATGGGGCGATGGCAGGAAGAGACCCAGTACTTC
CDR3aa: CASSMGRWQEETQYF

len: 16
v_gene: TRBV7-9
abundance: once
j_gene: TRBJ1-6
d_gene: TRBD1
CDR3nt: TGTGCCAGCAGCTTAATTTCCGGACAGGGGTTAATACCCCTCCACTTT
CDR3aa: CASSLISGQGLIPLHF

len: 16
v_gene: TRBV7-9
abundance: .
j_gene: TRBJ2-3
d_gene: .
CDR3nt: TGTGCCAGCAGCCTTATCGTTGGGGGTAGCACAGATACGCAGTATTTT
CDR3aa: CASSLIVGGSTDTQYF

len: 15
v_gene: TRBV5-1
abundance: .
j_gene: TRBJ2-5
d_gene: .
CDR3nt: TGCGCCAGCAGCCTCGGGGGACAAGTCGAAGAGACCCAGTACTTC
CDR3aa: CASSLGGQVEETQYF

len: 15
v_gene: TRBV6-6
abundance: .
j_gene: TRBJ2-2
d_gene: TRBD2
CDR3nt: TGTGCCAGCCTACTAGCGGGAGTTTCCACCGGGGAGCTGTTTTTT
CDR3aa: CASLLAGVSTGELFF